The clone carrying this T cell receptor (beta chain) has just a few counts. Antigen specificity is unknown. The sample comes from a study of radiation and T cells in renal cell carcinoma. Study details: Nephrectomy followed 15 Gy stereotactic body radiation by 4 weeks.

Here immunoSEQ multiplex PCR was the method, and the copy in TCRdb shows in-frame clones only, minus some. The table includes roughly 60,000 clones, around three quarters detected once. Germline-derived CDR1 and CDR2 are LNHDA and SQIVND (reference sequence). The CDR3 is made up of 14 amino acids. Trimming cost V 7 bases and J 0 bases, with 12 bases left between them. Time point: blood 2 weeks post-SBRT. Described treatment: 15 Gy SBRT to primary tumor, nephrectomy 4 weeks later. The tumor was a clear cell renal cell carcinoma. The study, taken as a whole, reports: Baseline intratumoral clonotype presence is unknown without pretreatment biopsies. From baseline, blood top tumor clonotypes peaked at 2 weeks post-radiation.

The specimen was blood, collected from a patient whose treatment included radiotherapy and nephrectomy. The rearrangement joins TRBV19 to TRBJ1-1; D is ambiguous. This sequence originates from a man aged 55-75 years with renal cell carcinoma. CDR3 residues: CASTTGSMNTEAFF. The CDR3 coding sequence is TGTGCCAGTACCACGGGCAGCATGAACACTGAAGCTTTCTTT.